The 18 T cell receptor beta chains below all came from one sample that was sequenced in a study of CD8+CD57+ T cells in acquired aplastic anemia. Genomic DNA acted as the template from which TCR beta VDJ combination and CDR3 sequence profiling were carried out. TCRdb ran MiXCR on the reads and lists one entry per CDR3 protein. This sample has about 400,000 distinct CDR3 sequences; approximately 70% occur once, and the top ten carry under 4.5%. What was sequenced was sorted CD4+, CD8+, or CD8+CD57+ T cells (not recorded which) from PBMCs. The receptors shown here come from a human donor in good health, serving as a control.

The chain joins TRBV5-1 to TRBJ2-1, with a tentative D call TRBD2 (5 bases). The CDR3 is 15 residues long. Germline CDR1 is SGHRS and CDR2 is YFSETQ. V lost 0 bases and J 13 bases, leaving 20 bases between the germline ends. The CDR3 here is CASSLASTETARQFF. The CDR3 bases are TGCGCCAGCAGCTTGGCTAGCACGGAGACGGCGCGACAGTTCTTC.

Remarks on this clonotype: An end of the junction differs from the germline gene, which may be a read error. The chain links TRBV9 to TRBJ2-2; 7 nucleotides align to TRBD1. Germline V gene sequence: CDR1 SGDLS, CDR2 YYNGEE. This CDR3 is 14 amino acids long. In nucleotides, the CDR3 is TGTGCCACCAGCATTGGGGCGGACGCAGGGGGGCTGTTTTTT. The encoded protein is CATSIGADAGGLFF.

The chain uses TRBV7-2 and TRBJ1-3; D possibly corresponds to TRBD1 (5 bases). The CDR3 contains 15 residues. Germline V CDR1 and CDR2: SGHTA, FQGNSA. Trimming took off 5 bases at V and 7 bases at J, with 18 bases between the two ends. Here the CDR3 reads CASSLTGGVSNTIYF. The CDR3 DNA follows: TGTGCCAGCAGCCTGACCGGAGGGGTTAGTAACACCATATATTTT. Using reference TRBV7-2 and TRBJ1-3 for the parts outside the CDR3, the full variable domain is GAGVSQSPSNKVTEKGKDVELRCDPISGHTALYWYRQSLGQGLEFLIYFQGNSAPDKSGLPSDRFSAERTGGSVSTLTIQRTQQEDSAVYLCASSLTGGVSNTIYFGEGSWLTVV.

The chain recombines TRBV10-2 with TRBJ1-1; a weak D match, TRBD1 (5 bases). The CDR3 runs to 17 residues. CDR1 is WSHSY and CDR2 is SAAADI in the germline V gene. V lost 5 bases and J lost 3, with 22 bases in between. CDR3 sequence (DNA): TGCGCCAGCAGTACTACAGGATGGGTGGGCGGGGACACTGAAGCTTTCTTT. Its translation is CASSTTGWVGGDTEAFF.

Here the CDR3 DNA reads TGTGCCAGCAGCTTGGAGGCAGGCCGCAATGAGCAGTTCTTC. Translation gives CASSLEAGRNEQFF. The chain joins TRBV11-2 to TRBJ2-1; weak D call: TRBD2 (5 bases). The V end lost 3 bases, the J end lost 6 bases, and 12 bases lay between the germline ends. CDR3 length equals 14 residues. Germline V gene lookup returns CDR1 SGHAT and CDR2 FQNNGV.

V gene TRBV7-2 combines with J gene TRBJ2-3, with D possibly being TRBD2 (5 bases). With 5 bases removed from V and 15 bases from J, the gap between germline ends came to 27 bases. In germline, CDR1 is SGHTA, CDR2 FQGNSA. The CDR3 is 15 residues long. Here the CDR3 reads CASSIRRDEPQHLYF. In DNA form, the CDR3 reads TGTGCCAGCAGCATTCGTCGGGATGAGCCCCAGCATCTTTATTTT.

The chain couples TRBV20-1 to TRBJ1-5, with a tentative D call TRBD1 (6 bases). Germline V CDR1 and CDR2: DFQATT, SNEGSKA (reference sequence). The CDR3 runs to 13 residues. With 5 bases removed from V and 11 bases from J, the gap between germline ends came to 19 bases. The CDR3 coding sequence is TGCAGTGCTGGACGAGGAGAGAACAGGGCCCAGCATTTT. Residues: CSAGRGENRAQHF.

This chain connects TRBV7-2 to TRBJ1-1, with a weak D call TRBD1 (6 bases). This CDR3 region has 16 residues. V lost 5 bases, J lost 4 bases, and 20 bases lay in between. From germline, CDR1 is SGHTA and CDR2 FQGNSA. CDR3 sequence: CASSPGTRCEGTEAFF. As DNA, the CDR3 is TGTGCCAGCAGCCCCGGGACAAGATGTGAGGGCACTGAAGCTTTCTTT.

The V gene is TRBV7-8, the J gene TRBJ2-7, with a tentative D call TRBD1 (5 bases). The CDR3 length is 16 residues. V was cut by 2 bases and J by 10 bases, with 24 bases left in between. Germline V gene lookup returns CDR1 SGHVS and CDR2 FQNEAQ. The CDR3 nucleotides are TGTGCCAGCAGCTTAAGTGGGCAGGGTCCCGATCACCCCCAGTACTTC. Protein: CASSLSGQGPDHPQYF. The full variable domain, in which reference TRBV7-8 and TRBJ2-7 provide the parts outside the CDR3, is GAGVSQSPRYKVAKRGQDVALRCDPISGHVSLFWYQQALGQGPEFLTYFQNEAQLDKSGLPSDRFFAERPEGSVSTLKIQRTQQEDSAVYLCASSLSGQGPDHPQYFGPGTRLTVT.

The chain uses TRBV10-2 and TRBJ2-7; TRBD1 matches at 9 bases. V was clipped by 0 bases and J by 6 bases; unmatched bases: 3. This CDR3 comprises 14 residues. Germline V gene sequence: CDR1 WSHSY, CDR2 SAAADI. The CDR3 nucleotides are TGCGCCAGCAGTGAGTCTGGGACAGGGTTCGAGCAGTACTTC. Its translation: CASSESGTGFEQYF.

This clonotype was observed many times. The chain is built from TRBV3-1 and TRBJ1-5, with TRBD1 identical over 10 bases. Germline values: CDR1 LGHDT, CDR2 YNNKEL (reference sequence). The CDR3 runs to 16 residues. The V gene end was trimmed by 3 bases and the J gene end by 1 base; junction bases not matched to a gene: 3. CDR3 coding DNA: TGTGCCAGCAGCCAGGGACAGGGGTTGAGCAATCAGCCCCAGCATTTT. It encodes CASSQGQGLSNQPQHF.

The chain uses TRBV15 and TRBJ2-1, with a weak D call TRBD1 (5 bases). The CDR3 has 12 residues. Germline-derived CDR1 and CDR2 are LNHNV and YYDKDF (reference sequence). Deletions cut 10 bases from V and 2 bases from J, with 9 bases between. In DNA, the CDR3 is TGTGCCAGCAAAGGGGCCTACAATGAGCAGTTCTTC. Its translation is CASKGAYNEQFF.

This clonotype was seen at least ten times. The genes are TRBV7-8 and TRBJ1-3; maybe TRBD1 (6 bases). Per the germline V gene, CDR1 is SGHVS and CDR2 is FQNEAQ. Trimming stripped 1 base from V and 2 bases from J, with 12 bases between. This CDR3 has 16 amino acids. The CDR3 loop is CASSLVPGGPGNTIYF. In DNA form, the CDR3 reads TGTGCCAGCAGCTTAGTTCCGGGGGGGCCTGGAAACACCATATATTTT. Looking up the rest from reference TRBV7-8 and TRBJ1-3 gives the full variable domain: GAGVSQSPRYKVAKRGQDVALRCDPISGHVSLFWYQQALGQGPEFLTYFQNEAQLDKSGLPSDRFFAERPEGSVSTLKIQRTQQEDSAVYLCASSLVPGGPGNTIYFGEGSWLTVV.

This clonotype was seen more than once but under ten times. V and J are TRBV20-1 and TRBJ1-5; no reliable D call. With 3 bases removed from V and 4 bases from J, the gap between germline ends came to 10 bases. This CDR3 has 13 residues. Germline values: CDR1 DFQATT, CDR2 SNEGSKA (reference sequence). In DNA form, the CDR3 reads TGCAGTGCTAGGTGGGCAGAAAATCAGCCCCAGCATTTT. It yields the protein CSARWAENQPQHF.

This clonotype was picked up many times. The J gene is TRBJ2-7, the V gene TRBV9; D is perhaps TRBD1 (6 bases). The CDR3 has 17 residues. V was shortened by 1 base and J by 2 bases, with 19 bases between the two germline ends. Germline lookup yields CDR1 SGDLS and CDR2 YYNGEE. The CDR3 spells CASSVSSTGSLPYEQYF. CDR3 nucleotide sequence: TGTGCCAGCAGCGTATCATCCACAGGGAGCTTACCCTACGAGCAGTACTTC.

V gene TRBV20-1 combines with J gene TRBJ2-7; D might be TRBD1 (5 bases). This CDR3 has 13 residues. CDR1 and CDR2 from the germline V gene are DFQATT and SNEGSKA (reference sequence). Trimming took off 3 bases at V and 0 bases at J, with 9 bases between the two ends. CDR3 sequence: CSARETDSYEQYF. Written as DNA, the CDR3 is TGCAGTGCTAGGGAGACAGACTCCTACGAGCAGTACTTC.

Details on this clonotype: No conserved phenylalanine or tryptophan ends this CDR3, so it is likely a read error. The DNA is left out, because the CDR3 cannot be placed on it with certainty; the CDR3 is given as TCRdb lists it. The V call is TRBV7-2, the J call TRBJ1-2. The CDR3 sequence runs 13 residues, both termini included. Germline V gene sequence: CDR1 SGHTA, CDR2 FQGNSA. CDR3 region: CASGERYTQYFGP.

This clonotype has ten or more counts. DNA of the CDR3: TGCAGTGCTAGAGGGGACGGTCCGGGGGAGACCCAGTACTTC. It is translated as CSARGDGPGETQYF. This chain links TRBV20-1 with TRBJ2-5, with D perhaps given as TRBD1 or TRBD2 (5 bases each). Germline-derived CDR1 and CDR2 are DFQATT and SNEGSKA (reference sequence). Trimming shortened V by 1 base and J by 5 bases, and 14 bases separated the two germline ends. The CDR3 totals 14 residues.